These 21 T cell receptor beta chains were sequenced from one sample in a study of response to subunit inactivated influenza vaccine. Via MiXCR, TCRdb re-called the RT-PCR reads, giving one row per CDR3 protein. The sample consists of 530,000 or so distinct CDR3 sequences, roughly 10% of them appearing once. The specimen comprised PBMCs from blood, sampled on the day of vaccination. These TCRs come from a man in his fifties or sixties who received an inactivated influenza vaccine.

The chain carries TRBV24-1 and TRBJ2-7; 9 bases agree with TRBD2. V dropped 4 bases and J dropped 6; count of bases not matched to a gene: 15. The CDR3 totals 17 residues. Per the germline V gene, CDR1 is KGHDR and CDR2 is SFDVKD. The chain's CDR3 is CATSDPGTSWRKGEQYF. DNA of the CDR3: TGTGCCACCAGTGACCCCGGGACTAGCTGGAGGAAAGGCGAGCAGTACTTC.

This clonotype was recorded at least ten times. The rearrangement links TRBV28 to TRBJ2-1, with a tentative D call TRBD2 (5 bases). There are 13 residues in the CDR3. The V gene lost 11 bases and the J gene lost 0 bases, with 11 bases spanning the gap. In germline, CDR1 is MDHEN, CDR2 SYDVKM. CDR3: CASKRSSYNEQFF. The DNA for the CDR3 is TGTGCCTCTAAGCGGAGCTCCTACAATGAGCAGTTCTTC.

J is TRBJ2-7 and V is TRBV7-9, with TRBD1 matching 9 bases. V lost 4 bases to trimming and J lost 4 bases; unmatched junction nucleotides: 11. Germline V gene data show CDR1 as SEHNR and CDR2 as FQNEAQ (reference sequence). The CDR3 extends over 16 amino acids. CDR3 DNA sequence: TGTGCCAGCAGCTCTTTGGACAGGGGATTCGGGTACGAGCAGTACTTC. This translates into CASSSLDRGFGYEQYF. The whole variable domain, remainder taken from reference TRBV7-9 and TRBJ2-7, is DTGVSQNPRHKITKRGQNVTFRCDPISEHNRLYWYRQTLGQGPEFLTYFQNEAQLEKSRLLSDRFSAERPKGSFSTLEIQRTEQGDSAMYLCASSSLDRGFGYEQYFGPGTRLTVT.

This clonotype showed up many times. The chain links TRBV11-2 to TRBJ2-5; D is possibly TRBD1 or TRBD2 (5 bases each). V dropped 6 bases and J dropped 5 bases, with 16 bases sitting between them. Germline V gene data show CDR1 as SGHAT and CDR2 as FQNNGV. The length of the CDR3 is 14 residues. The CDR3 sequence is CASRTWGSLETQYF. CDR3 sequence (DNA): TGTGCCAGCAGGACCTGGGGGTCTCTGGAGACCCAGTACTTC.

The gene calls are TRBV18 and TRBJ1-5, with D perhaps matching TRBD1 (5 bases). Germline values: CDR1 KGHSH, CDR2 LQKENI. The length of the CDR3 is 15 residues. The V and J ends lost 3 bases and 3 bases respectively, with 12 bases between them. The CDR3 loop is CASSPAGTINQPQHF. The CDR3 nucleotides read TGTGCCAGCTCACCGGCCGGGACCATCAATCAGCCCCAGCATTTT.

This clonotype was counted ten times or more. This rearrangement joins TRBV12-3 or TRBV12-4 to TRBJ1-5; D not resolved. CDR3 length equals 13 residues. Trimming shortened V by 6 bases and J by 5 bases, and 11 bases separated the two germline ends. The CDR3, as DNA: TGTGCCAGCAGCCCTGGGTTTGATCAGCCCCAGCATTTT. Its translation is CASSPGFDQPQHF.

This clonotype was detected many times. The chain carries TRBV28 and TRBJ2-7; D tentatively reads TRBD1 or TRBD2 (5 bases each). CDR3 length: 16 amino acids. The V gene lost 7 bases and the J gene lost 4 bases, with 23 bases spanning the gap. CDR1 and CDR2 from the germline V gene are MDHEN and SYDVKM. CDR3 DNA sequence: TGTGCCAGCAACACACACGGGACCTTAGCCCTTTACGAGCAGTACTTC. Its translation: CASNTHGTLALYEQYF.

The chain joins TRBV6-2 or TRBV6-3 to TRBJ2-1; TRBD1 might be the D (6 bases). Trimming took 2 bases from V and 4 from J, leaving 9 bases between them. CDR1 is MNHEY, CDR2 SVGEGT, per germline. The CDR3 length is 14 residues. The DNA of the CDR3 is TGTGCCAGCAGTTACGGACAGCGTTACAATGAGCAGTTCTTC. Amino acid sequence: CASSYGQRYNEQFF.

A few counts support this clonotype. This chain joins TRBV10-3 and TRBJ2-7; D gene unclear. The V end lost 2 bases, the J end lost 6 bases, and 8 bases lay between the germline ends. The CDR3 totals 12 residues. Germline-derived CDR1 and CDR2 are ENHRY and SYGVKD. CDR3 amino acids: CAISENPLEQYF. CDR3 sequence (DNA): TGTGCCATCAGTGAGAACCCCCTCGAGCAGTACTTC.

J is TRBJ1-1 and V is TRBV4-2; the D is unclear. Trimming pared 0 bases from V and 6 bases from J, leaving 11 bases between. CDR3 length: 14 amino acids. Germline V gene lookup returns CDR1 LGHNA and CDR2 YNFKEQ. DNA of the CDR3: TGTGCCAGCAGCCAAGATTCAGCGGGAGCTGAAGCTTTCTTT. Its protein is CASSQDSAGAEAFF.

A single count supports this clonotype. The chain joins TRBV14 to TRBJ2-1; D may match TRBD1 or TRBD2 (5 bases each). Germline values: CDR1 SGHDN, CDR2 FVKESK. The CDR3 totals 17 residues. Trimming cost V 2 bases and J 0 bases, with 14 bases left between them. The CDR3, as DNA: TGTGCCAGCAGCCAAAGGGGCCTAACTAGCTCCTACAATGAGCAGTTCTTC. Amino acid sequence: CASSQRGLTSSYNEQFF.

Only a few counts were recorded for this clonotype. The chain carries TRBV11-2 and TRBJ2-5, with 9 bases that match TRBD2. Germline V gene lookup returns CDR1 SGHAT and CDR2 FQNNGV. With V trimmed by 1 base and J by 1 base, 13 bases remained unmatched. CDR3 length: 19 residues. CDR3 coding DNA: TGTGCCAGCAGCTTAGTTCCCAGCGGGGGGAACCACCTCCAAGAGACCCAGTACTTC. The encoded protein is CASSLVPSGGNHLQETQYF.

This clonotype was counted ten times or more. V and J are TRBV27 and TRBJ1-1; D gene unclear. Trimming removed 5 bases at V and 13 bases at J, with 23 bases between. Germline V gene sequence: CDR1 MNHEY, CDR2 SMNVEV (reference sequence). The CDR3 consists of 14 residues. DNA for the CDR3: TGTGCCAGCAGTCCCTTGTTAGACGGCCCTCAATTTTTCTTT. Its translation is CASSPLLDGPQFFF.

The table lists this clonotype with many counts. The chain couples TRBV6-6 to TRBJ2-7; no definite D call. The CDR3 spans 12 residues. Germline V gene sequence: CDR1 MNHNY, CDR2 SVGAGI (reference sequence). Trimming stripped 4 bases from V and 6 bases from J, with 10 bases between. The DNA for the CDR3 is TGTGCCAGCAGTTTGACGTTAGCCGAGCAGTACTTC. It translates to CASSLTLAEQYF.

At least ten counts were recorded for this clonotype. The gene calls are TRBV5-1 and TRBJ2-5; TRBD1 is a possible D gene (5 bases). This CDR3 region has 14 residues. The ends were cut back, 0 bases at V and 2 bases at J, with 8 bases in the middle. The germline V gene has CDR1 SGHRS and CDR2 YFSETQ. The CDR3, as DNA: TGCGCCAGCAGCTTGGGACAGAAACAAGAGACCCAGTACTTC. Its translation: CASSLGQKQETQYF.

This clonotype was counted between two and nine times. The rearrangement uses TRBV7-9 and TRBJ2-7; D is possibly TRBD1 (6 bases). CDR3 length: 13 residues. Per the germline V gene, CDR1 is SEHNR and CDR2 is FQNEAQ (reference sequence). V lost 5 bases and J lost 6, with 14 bases in between. This CDR3 reads CASSQGGWSEQYF. In DNA, the CDR3 is TGTGCCAGCAGCCAAGGGGGATGGAGCGAGCAGTACTTC.

This clonotype was counted ten times or more. This chain connects TRBV25-1 to TRBJ1-2; no firm D call. This CDR3 has 12 residues. Germline CDR1 is MGHDK and CDR2 is SYGVNS. V lost 8 bases to trimming and J lost 7 bases, with 14 bases between them. Here the CDR3 reads CASSSGQGGYTF. CDR3 DNA: TGTGCCAGCTCATCTGGGCAAGGTGGCTACACCTTC.

This clonotype showed up just a few times. The V call is TRBV6-5, the J call TRBJ2-3; D not certain. Germline CDR1 and CDR2: MNHEY and SVGAGI. The CDR3 runs to 13 residues. V dropped 2 bases and J dropped 4 bases, with 7 bases sitting between them. The CDR3 coding sequence is TGTGCCAGCAGTTACAGAAGGGCAGATACGCAGTATTTT. Translation gives CASSYRRADTQYF.

V is TRBV18 and J is TRBJ2-2; 7 bases are shared with TRBD1. The CDR3 runs 16 residues. Germline values: CDR1 KGHSH, CDR2 LQKENI. J was trimmed by 3 bases and V by 3 bases; bases with no gene match: 7. CDR3 loop: CASSPQGVQYTGELFF. The CDR3 nucleotides read TGTGCCAGCTCACCGCAGGGGGTTCAGTACACCGGGGAGCTGTTTTTT.

This clonotype is categorized as medium-sized. The chain joins TRBV10-3 to TRBJ1-3; D unresolved. CDR1 is ENHRY, CDR2 SYGVKD, per germline. The V end was cut by 3 bases, the J end by 0 bases, with 6 bases between. This CDR3 has 14 residues. This CDR3 is CAISESSSGNTIYF. DNA for the CDR3: TGTGCCATCAGTGAAAGCAGCTCTGGAAACACCATATATTTT.

This chain links TRBV20-1 with TRBJ1-2; D is possibly TRBD1 (5 bases). The V end was cut by 0 bases, the J end by 2 bases, with 16 bases between. CDR1 is DFQATT and CDR2 is SNEGSKA in the germline V gene (reference sequence). The CDR3 consists of 16 residues. CDR3 DNA: TGCAGTGCTAGAGATTCTTCAGGACAACAGAACTATGGCTACACCTTC. It encodes CSARDSSGQQNYGYTF.